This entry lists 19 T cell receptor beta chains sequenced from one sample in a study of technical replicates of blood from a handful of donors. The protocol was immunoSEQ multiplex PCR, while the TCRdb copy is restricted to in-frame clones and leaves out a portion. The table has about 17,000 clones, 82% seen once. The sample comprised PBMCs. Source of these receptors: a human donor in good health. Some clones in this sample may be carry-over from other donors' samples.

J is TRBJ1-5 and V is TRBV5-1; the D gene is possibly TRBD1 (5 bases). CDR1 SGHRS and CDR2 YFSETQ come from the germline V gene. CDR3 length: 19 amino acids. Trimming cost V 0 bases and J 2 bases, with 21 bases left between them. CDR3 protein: CASSLGSGKVPGGNQPQHF. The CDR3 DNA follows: TGCGCCAGCAGCTTGGGGTCAGGGAAGGTCCCTGGTGGCAATCAGCCCCAGCATTTT.

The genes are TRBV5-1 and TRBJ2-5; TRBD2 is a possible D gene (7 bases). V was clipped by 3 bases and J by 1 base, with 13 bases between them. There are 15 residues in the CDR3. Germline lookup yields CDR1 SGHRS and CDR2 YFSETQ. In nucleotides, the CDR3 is TGCGCCAGCAGCTCCACGGGGGGCGGCCAAGAGACCCAGTACTTC. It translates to CASSSTGGGQETQYF.

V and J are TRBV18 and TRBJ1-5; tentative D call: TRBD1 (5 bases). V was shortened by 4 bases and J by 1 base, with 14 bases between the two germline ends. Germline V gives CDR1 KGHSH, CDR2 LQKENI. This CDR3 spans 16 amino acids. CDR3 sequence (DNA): TGTGCCAGCTCACTTCAGGGAGGGTTAAGCAATCAGCCCCAGCATTTT. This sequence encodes CASSLQGGLSNQPQHF.

CDR3 DNA sequence: TGCGCCAGCAGGAGGGCTGGGGCCAACGTCCTGACTTTC. As protein: CASRRAGANVLTF. The rearrangement links TRBV5-1 to TRBJ2-6; tentatively, D is TRBD2 (5 bases). Germline CDR1 reads SGHRS; CDR2 reads YFSETQ. V was trimmed by 5 bases and J by 2 bases, leaving 5 bases between them. This CDR3 has 13 residues.

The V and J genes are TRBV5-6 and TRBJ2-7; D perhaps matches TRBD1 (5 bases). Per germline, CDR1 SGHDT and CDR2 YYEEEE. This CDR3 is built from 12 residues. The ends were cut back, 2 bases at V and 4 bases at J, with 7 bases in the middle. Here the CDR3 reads CASSFTGYEQYF. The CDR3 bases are TGTGCCAGCAGCTTTACAGGTTACGAGCAGTACTTC.

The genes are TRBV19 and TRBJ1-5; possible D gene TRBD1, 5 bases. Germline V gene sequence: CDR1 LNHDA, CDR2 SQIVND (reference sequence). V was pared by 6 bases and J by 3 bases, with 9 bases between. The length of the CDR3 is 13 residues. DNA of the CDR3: TGTGCCAGTAGCTTACAGGACAATCAGCCCCAGCATTTT. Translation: CASSLQDNQPQHF. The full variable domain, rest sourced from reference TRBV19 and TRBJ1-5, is DGGITQSPKYLFRKEGQNVTLSCEQNLNHDAMYWYRQDPGQGLRLIYYSQIVNDFQKGDIAEGYSVSREKKESFPLTVTSAQKNPTAFYLCASSLQDNQPQHFGDGTRLSIL.

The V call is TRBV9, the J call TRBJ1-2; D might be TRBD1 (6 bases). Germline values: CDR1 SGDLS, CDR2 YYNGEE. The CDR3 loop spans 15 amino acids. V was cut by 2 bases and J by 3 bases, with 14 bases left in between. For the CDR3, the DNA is TGTGCCAGCAGCGTGCTCGACAGGTACGACTATGGCTACACCTTC. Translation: CASSVLDRYDYGYTF.

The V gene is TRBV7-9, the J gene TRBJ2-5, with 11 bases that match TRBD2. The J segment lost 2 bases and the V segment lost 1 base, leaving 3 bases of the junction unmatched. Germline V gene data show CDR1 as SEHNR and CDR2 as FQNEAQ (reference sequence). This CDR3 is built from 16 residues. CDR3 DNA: TGTGCCAGCAGCTTAGGACTAGCGGGACCACAAGAGACCCAGTACTTC. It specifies CASSLGLAGPQETQYF.

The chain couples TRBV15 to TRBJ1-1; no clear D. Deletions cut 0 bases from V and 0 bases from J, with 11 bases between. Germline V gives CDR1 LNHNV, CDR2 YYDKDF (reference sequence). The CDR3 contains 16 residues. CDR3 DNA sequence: TGTGCCACCAGCAGAGATCGGGTGGCTCTGAACACTGAAGCTTTCTTT. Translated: CATSRDRVALNTEAFF.

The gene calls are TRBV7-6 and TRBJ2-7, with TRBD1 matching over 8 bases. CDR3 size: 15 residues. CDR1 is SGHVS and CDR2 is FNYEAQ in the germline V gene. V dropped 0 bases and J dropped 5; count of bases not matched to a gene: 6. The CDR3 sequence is CASSLALRGHDEQYF. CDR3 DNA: TGTGCCAGCAGCTTAGCCCTCAGGGGGCACGACGAGCAGTACTTC.

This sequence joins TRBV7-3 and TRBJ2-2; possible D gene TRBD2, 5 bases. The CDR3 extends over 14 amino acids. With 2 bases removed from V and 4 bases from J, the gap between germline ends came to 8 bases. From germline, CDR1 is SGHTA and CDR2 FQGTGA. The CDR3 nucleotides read TGTGCCAGCAGCTTAGCGGGCTCCACCGGGGAGCTGTTTTTT. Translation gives CASSLAGSTGELFF.

The CDR3 DNA reads TGTGCCAGCAGCTTTCAGGGTGTGCAAGAGCAGTACTTC. Translated: CASSFQGVQEQYF. The V call is TRBV5-4, the J call TRBJ2-7; possibly TRBD1 for D (5 bases). The V end lost 2 bases, the J end lost 7 bases, and 13 bases lay between the germline ends. CDR3 length equals 13 residues. The germline V gene has CDR1 SGHNT and CDR2 YYREEE (reference sequence).

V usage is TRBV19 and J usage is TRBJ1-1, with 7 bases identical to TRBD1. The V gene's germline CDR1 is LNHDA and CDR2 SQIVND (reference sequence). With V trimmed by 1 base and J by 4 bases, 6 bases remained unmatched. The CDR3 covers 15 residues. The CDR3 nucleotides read TGTGCCAGTAGTATAGTTGGGACAGCCCCCACTGAAGCTTTCTTT. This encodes CASSIVGTAPTEAFF.

The CDR3 sequence is CASSIDGAGDNQPQHF. The CDR3, as DNA: TGTGCCAGTAGTATAGATGGGGCAGGGGACAATCAGCCCCAGCATTTT. This sequence joins TRBV19 and TRBJ1-5; TRBD1 is a possible D gene (6 bases). The CDR3 is 16 residues long. From germline, CDR1 is LNHDA and CDR2 SQIVND (reference sequence). V gave up 0 bases and J gave up 3 bases, with 12 bases separating them.

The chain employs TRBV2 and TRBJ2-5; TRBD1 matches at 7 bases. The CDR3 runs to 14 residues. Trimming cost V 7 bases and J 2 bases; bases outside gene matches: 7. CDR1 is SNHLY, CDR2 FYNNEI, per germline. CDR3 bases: TGTGCCAGCACCTTAGGGACAGTGCAAGAGACCCAGTACTTC. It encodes CASTLGTVQETQYF. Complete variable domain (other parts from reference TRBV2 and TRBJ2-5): EPEVTQTPSHQVTQMGQEVILRCVPISNHLYFYWYRQILGQKVEFLVSFYNNEISEKSEIFDDQFSVERPDGSNFTLKIRSTKLEDSAMYFCASTLGTVQETQYFGPGTRLLVL.

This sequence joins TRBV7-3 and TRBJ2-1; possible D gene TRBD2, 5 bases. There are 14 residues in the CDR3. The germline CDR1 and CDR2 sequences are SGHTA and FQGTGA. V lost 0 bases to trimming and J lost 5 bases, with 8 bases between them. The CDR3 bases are TGTGCCAGCAGCTTAACGGGAGAGGACAATGAGCAGTTCTTC. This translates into CASSLTGEDNEQFF.

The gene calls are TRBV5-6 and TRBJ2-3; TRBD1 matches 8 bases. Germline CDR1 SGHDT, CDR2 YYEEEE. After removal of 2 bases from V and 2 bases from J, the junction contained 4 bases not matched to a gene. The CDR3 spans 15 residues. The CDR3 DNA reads TGTGCCAGCAGCTTACAGGGGGTAAACACAGATACGCAGTATTTT. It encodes CASSLQGVNTDTQYF.

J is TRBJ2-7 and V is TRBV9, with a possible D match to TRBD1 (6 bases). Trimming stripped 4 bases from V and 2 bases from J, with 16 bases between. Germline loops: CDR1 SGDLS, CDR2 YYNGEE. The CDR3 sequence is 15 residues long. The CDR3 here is CASSPTPDRTYEQYF. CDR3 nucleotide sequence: TGTGCCAGCAGCCCCACCCCTGACAGGACCTACGAGCAGTACTTC. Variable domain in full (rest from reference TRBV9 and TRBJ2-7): DSGVTQTPKHLITATGQRVTLRCSPRSGDLSVYWYQQSLDQGLQFLIQYYNGEERAKGNILERFSAQQFPDLHSELNLSSLELGDSALYFCASSPTPDRTYEQYFGPGTRLTVT.

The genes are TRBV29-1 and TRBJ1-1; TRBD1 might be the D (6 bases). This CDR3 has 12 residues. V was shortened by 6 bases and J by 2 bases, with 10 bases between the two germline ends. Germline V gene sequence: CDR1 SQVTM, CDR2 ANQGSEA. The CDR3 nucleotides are TGCAGCGTCGGGACACCTAACACTGAAGCTTTCTTT. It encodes CSVGTPNTEAFF.